This T cell receptor (beta chain) was sequenced during a study of regulatory dendritic cells for organ transplantation. CD4+ or CD8+ T cells were sorted as naive CD45RA+ or memory CD45RO+. CDR1 is MDHEN and CDR2 is SYDVKM in the germline V gene. The V gene lost 3 bases and the J gene lost 1 base, with 6 bases spanning the gap. This CDR3 has 13 residues. Clones were read by immunoSEQ multiplex PCR, and TCRdb kept only the in-frame ones, dropping some. Of some 29,000 clones in the sample, about 75% were seen once. The V call is TRBV28, the J call TRBJ2-5, with no clear D. This receptor was taken from a human donor in good health. The sequencing sample was made of memory CD4+ T cells from blood. Stated subset: CD45RO+ memory T cells. CDR3 in amino acids: CASSFDTQETQYF. DNA for the CDR3: TGTGCCAGCAGTTTCGACACCCAAGAGACCCAGTACTTC.